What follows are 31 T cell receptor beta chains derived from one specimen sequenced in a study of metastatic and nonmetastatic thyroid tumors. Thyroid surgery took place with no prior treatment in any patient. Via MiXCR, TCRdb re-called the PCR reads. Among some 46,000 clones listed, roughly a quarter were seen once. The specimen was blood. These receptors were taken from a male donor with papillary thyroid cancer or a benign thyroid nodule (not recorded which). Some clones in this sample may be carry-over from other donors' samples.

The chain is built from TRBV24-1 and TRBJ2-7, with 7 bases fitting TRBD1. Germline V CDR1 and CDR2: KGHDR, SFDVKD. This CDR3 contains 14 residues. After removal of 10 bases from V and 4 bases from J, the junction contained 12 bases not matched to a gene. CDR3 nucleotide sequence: TGTGCCACTGGGCCCCGGGACAGAAGTTACGAGCAGTACTTC. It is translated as CATGPRDRSYEQYF.

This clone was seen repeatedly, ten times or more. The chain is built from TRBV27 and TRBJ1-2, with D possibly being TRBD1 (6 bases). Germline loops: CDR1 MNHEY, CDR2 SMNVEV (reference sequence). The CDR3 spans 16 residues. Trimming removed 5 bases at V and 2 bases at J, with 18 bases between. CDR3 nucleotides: TGTGCCAGCAGTCTCCTACACGGCGGGGGCAACTATGGCTACACCTTC. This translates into CASSLLHGGGNYGYTF.

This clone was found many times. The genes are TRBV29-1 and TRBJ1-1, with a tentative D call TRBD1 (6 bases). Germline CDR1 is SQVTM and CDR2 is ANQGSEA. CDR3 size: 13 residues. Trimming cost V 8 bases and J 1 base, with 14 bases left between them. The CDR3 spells CSFLDRPNTEAFF. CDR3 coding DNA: TGCAGCTTCCTTGACAGGCCGAACACTGAAGCTTTCTTT.

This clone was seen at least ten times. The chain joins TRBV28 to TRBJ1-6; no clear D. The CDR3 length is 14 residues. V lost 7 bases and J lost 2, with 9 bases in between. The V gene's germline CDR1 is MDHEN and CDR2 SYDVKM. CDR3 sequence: CASNSLPYNSPLHF. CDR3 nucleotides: TGTGCCAGCAACAGTCTGCCCTATAATTCACCCCTCCACTTT.

The CDR3 here is CASGGGLDNEQFF. For the CDR3, the DNA is TGTGCCAGCGGGGGGGGGCTGGACAATGAGCAGTTCTTC. The V gene is TRBV7-2, the J gene TRBJ2-1; TRBD2 is a possible D gene (7 bases). CDR1 and CDR2 from the germline V gene are SGHTA and FQGNSA. CDR3 size: 13 residues. V was cut by 8 bases and J by 5 bases, with 13 bases left in between.

CDR3 sequence reads: CSARVLSGNTIYF. The CDR3 DNA sequence: TGCAGTGCTAGAGTACTCTCTGGAAACACCATATATTTT. This sequence joins TRBV20-1 and TRBJ1-3, with D unresolved. The CDR3 totals 13 residues. V dropped 1 base and J dropped 0 bases, with 4 bases sitting between them. Germline CDR1 and CDR2: DFQATT and SNEGSKA (reference sequence).

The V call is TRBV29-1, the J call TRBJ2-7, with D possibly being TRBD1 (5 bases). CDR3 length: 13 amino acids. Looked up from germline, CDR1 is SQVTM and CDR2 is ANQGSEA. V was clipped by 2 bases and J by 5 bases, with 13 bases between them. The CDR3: CSVELNVGHEQYF. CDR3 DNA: TGCAGCGTTGAACTCAATGTGGGGCACGAGCAGTACTTC.

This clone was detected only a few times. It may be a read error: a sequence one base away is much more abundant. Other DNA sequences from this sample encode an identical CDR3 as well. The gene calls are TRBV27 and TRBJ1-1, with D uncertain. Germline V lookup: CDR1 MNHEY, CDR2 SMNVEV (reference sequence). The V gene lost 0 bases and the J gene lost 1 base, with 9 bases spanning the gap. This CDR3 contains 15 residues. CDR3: CASSLSLGRNTEAFF. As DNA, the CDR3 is TGTGCCAGCAGTTTATCGCTAGGAAGGAACACTGAAGCTTTCTTT.

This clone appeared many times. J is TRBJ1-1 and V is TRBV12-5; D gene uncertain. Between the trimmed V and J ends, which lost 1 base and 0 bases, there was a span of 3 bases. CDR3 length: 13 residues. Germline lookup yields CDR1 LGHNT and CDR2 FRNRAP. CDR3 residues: CASGLDLNTEAFF. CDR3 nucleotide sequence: TGTGCTAGTGGTTTGGATTTGAACACTGAAGCTTTCTTT.

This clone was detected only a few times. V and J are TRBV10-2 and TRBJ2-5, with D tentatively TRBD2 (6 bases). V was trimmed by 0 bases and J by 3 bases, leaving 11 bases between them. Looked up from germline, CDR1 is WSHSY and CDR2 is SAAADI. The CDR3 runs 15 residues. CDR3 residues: CASSESGTVKETQYF. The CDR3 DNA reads TGCGCCAGCAGTGAGTCGGGGACTGTTAAAGAGACCCAGTACTTC.

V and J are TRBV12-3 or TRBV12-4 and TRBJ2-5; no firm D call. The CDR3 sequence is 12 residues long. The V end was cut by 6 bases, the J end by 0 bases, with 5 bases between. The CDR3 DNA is TGTGCCAGCAGCACGTACCAAGAGACCCAGTACTTC. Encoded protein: CASSTYQETQYF.

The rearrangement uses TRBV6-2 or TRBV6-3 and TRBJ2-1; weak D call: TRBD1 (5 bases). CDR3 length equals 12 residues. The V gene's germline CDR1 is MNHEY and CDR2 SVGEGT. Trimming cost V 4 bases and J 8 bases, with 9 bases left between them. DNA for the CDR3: TGTGCCAGCAGTTCCAGGGTGTATGAGCAGTTCTTC. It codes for CASSSRVYEQFF.

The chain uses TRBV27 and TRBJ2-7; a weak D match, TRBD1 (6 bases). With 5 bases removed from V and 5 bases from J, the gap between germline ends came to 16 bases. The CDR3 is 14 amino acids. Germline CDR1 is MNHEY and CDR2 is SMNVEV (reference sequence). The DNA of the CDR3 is TGTGCCAGCAGTACCACCGACAGGTTACACGAGCAGTACTTC. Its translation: CASSTTDRLHEQYF.

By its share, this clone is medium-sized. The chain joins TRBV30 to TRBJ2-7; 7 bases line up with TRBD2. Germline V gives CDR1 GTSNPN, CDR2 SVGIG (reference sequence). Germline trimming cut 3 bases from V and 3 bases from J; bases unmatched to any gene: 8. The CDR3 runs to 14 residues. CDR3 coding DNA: TGTGCCTGGAGGCGGGGCGCTAGCGGCTACGAGCAGTACTTC. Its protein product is CAWRRGASGYEQYF.

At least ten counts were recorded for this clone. The CDR3 spells CSARRGTGIDEQYF. The CDR3 bases are TGCAGTGCTAGGAGGGGGACAGGCATCGACGAGCAGTACTTC. The chain has TRBV20-1 and TRBJ2-7, with 8 bases identical to TRBD1. The V gene end was trimmed by 3 bases and the J gene end by 5 bases; junction bases not matched to a gene: 9. Germline values: CDR1 DFQATT, CDR2 SNEGSKA (reference sequence). The CDR3 runs to 14 residues.

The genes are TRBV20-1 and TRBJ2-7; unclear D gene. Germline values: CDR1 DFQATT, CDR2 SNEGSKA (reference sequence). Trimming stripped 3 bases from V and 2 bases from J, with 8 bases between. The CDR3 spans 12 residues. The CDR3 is CSARSGPYEQYF. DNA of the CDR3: TGCAGTGCTAGGTCAGGTCCCTACGAGCAGTACTTC.

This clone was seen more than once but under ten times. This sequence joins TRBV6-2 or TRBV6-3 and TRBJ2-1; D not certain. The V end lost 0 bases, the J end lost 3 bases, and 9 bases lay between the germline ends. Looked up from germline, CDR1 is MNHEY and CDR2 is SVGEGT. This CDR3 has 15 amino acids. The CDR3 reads CASSYSGANYNEQFF. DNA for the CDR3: TGTGCCAGCAGTTACTCTGGCGCAAACTACAATGAGCAGTTCTTC.

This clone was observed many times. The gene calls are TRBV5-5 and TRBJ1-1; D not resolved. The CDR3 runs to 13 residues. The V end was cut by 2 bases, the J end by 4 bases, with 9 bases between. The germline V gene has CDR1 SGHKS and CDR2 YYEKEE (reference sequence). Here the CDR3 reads CASSFWMGTEAFF. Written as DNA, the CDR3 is TGTGCCAGCAGCTTTTGGATGGGCACTGAAGCTTTCTTT.

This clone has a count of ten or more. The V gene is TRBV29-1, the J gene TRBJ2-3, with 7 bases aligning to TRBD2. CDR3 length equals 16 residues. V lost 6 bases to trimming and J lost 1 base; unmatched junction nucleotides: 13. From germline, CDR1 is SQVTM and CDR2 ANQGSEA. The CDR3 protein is CSVKAGTDLGTDTQYF. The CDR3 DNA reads TGCAGCGTGAAAGCGGGGACCGATTTAGGCACAGATACGCAGTATTTT.

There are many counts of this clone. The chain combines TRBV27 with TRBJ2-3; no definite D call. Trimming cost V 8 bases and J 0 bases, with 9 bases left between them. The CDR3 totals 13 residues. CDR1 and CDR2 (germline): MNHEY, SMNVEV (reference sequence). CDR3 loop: CASEDRSTDTQYF. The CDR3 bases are TGTGCCAGCGAGGACCGGAGCACAGATACGCAGTATTTT.

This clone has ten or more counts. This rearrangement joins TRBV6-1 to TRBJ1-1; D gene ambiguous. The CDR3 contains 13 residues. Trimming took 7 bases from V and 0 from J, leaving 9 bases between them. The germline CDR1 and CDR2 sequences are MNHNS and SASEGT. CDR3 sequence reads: CASTSSLNTEAFF. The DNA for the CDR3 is TGTGCCAGCACATCCTCTTTGAACACTGAAGCTTTCTTT.

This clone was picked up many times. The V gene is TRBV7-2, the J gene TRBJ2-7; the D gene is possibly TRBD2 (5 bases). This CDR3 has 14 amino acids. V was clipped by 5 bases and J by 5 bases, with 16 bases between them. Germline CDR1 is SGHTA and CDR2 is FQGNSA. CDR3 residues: CASSPRLNSNEQYF. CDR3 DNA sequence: TGTGCCAGCAGCCCGCGACTAAATTCAAACGAGCAGTACTTC.

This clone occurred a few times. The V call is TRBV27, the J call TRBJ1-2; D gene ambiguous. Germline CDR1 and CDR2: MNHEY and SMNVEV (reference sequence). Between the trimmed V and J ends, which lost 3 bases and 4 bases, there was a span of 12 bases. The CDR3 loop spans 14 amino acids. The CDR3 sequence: CASSFRGGSYGYTF. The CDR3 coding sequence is TGTGCCAGCAGTTTCCGGGGAGGGTCCTATGGCTACACCTTC.

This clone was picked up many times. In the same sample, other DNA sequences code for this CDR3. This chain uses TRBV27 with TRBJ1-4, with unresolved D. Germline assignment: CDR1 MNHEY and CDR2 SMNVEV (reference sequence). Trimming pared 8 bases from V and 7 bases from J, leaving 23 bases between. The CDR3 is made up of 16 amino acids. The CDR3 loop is CASSYLSGGGPEKLFF. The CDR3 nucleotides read TGTGCCAGCTCATACCTGTCGGGTGGAGGGCCTGAAAAACTGTTTTTT.

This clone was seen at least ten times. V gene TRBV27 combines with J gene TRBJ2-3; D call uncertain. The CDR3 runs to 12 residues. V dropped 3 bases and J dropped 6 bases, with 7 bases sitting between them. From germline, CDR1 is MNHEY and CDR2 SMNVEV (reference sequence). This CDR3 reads CASSFIGDTQYF. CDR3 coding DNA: TGTGCCAGCAGTTTTATCGGTGATACGCAGTATTTT.

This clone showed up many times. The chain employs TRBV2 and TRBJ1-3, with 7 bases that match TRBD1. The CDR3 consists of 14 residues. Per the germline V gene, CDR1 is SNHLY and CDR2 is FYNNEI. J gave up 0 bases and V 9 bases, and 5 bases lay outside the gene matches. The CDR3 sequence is CARNTGDSGNTIYF. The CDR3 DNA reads TGTGCCAGAAATACAGGGGACTCTGGAAACACCATATATTTT.

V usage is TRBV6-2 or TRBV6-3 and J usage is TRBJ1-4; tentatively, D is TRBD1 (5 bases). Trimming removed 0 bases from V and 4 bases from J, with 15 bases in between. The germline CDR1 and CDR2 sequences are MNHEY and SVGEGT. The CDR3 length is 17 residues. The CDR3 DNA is TGTGCCAGCAGTTACTCGCCCGGGGCTTGGGTTAATGAAAAACTGTTTTTT. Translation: CASSYSPGAWVNEKLFF.

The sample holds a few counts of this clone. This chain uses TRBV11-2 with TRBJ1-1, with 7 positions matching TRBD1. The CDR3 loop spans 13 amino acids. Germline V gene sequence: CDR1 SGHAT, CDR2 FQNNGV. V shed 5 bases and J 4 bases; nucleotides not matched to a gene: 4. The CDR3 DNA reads TGTGCCAGCAGCACCGACAGGGCCACTGAAGCTTTCTTT. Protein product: CASSTDRATEAFF. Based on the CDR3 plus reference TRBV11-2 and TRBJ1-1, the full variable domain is EAGVAQSPRYKIIEKRQSVAFWCNPISGHATLYWYQQILGQGPKLLIQFQNNGVVDDSQLPKDRFSAERLKGVDSTLKIQPAKLEDSAVYLCASSTDRATEAFFGQGTRLTVV.

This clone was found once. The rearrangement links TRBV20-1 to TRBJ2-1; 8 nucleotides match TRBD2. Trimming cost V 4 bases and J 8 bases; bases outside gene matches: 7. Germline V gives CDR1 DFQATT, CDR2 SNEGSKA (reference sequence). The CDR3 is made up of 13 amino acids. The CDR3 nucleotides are TGCAGTGCTACCAGCGGGAGAAGGGATGAGCAGTTCTTC. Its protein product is CSATSGRRDEQFF.

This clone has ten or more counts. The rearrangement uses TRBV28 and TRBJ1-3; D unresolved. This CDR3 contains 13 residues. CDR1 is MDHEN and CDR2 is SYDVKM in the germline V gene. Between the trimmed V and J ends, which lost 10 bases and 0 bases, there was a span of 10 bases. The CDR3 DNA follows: TGTGCCACCGAGGCACCCTCTGGAAACACCATATATTTT. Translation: CATEAPSGNTIYF.

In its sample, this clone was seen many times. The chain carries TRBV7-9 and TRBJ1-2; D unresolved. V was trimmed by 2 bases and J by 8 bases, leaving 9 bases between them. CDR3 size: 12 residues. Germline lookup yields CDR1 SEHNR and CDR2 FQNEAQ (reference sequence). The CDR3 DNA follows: TGTGCCAGCAGCTTAAACGGCATGGGCTACACCTTC. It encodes CASSLNGMGYTF.